Below are 28 T cell receptor beta chains sequenced from a single sample in a study of CD8 T cells in ankylosing spondylitis. Their cognate antigens are unknown. General study findings and limits: A TCR beta motif of under 10 highly homologous variants seemed to mark ankylosing spondylitis blood.

Using its own MiXCR run on the 5' RACE reads, TCRdb lists one record per CDR3 protein. The sample carries some 700,000 distinct CDR3 sequences, around 20% recorded once. Sequencing was done on a sample of blood, either unsorted or a sorted T cell fraction (not recorded which). These receptors originate from a male donor with ankylosing spondylitis.

The V call is TRBV4-1, the J call TRBJ2-5; D not resolved. The CDR3 extends over 14 amino acids. With 1 base removed from V and 0 bases from J, the gap between germline ends came to 6 bases. Germline CDR1 and CDR2: MGHRA and YSYEKL. In nucleotides, the CDR3 is TGCGCCAGCAGCCAAGCACAAAACCAAGAGACCCAGTACTTC. It yields the protein CASSQAQNQETQYF.

V usage is TRBV25-1 and J usage is TRBJ1-2; 11 bases fit TRBD1. There are 12 residues in the CDR3. Germline CDR1 and CDR2: MGHDK and SYGVNS. The trim removed 6 bases at V and 8 bases at J, leaving 2 bases unmatched. The CDR3 sequence: CASSWDRGGYTF. CDR3 DNA sequence: TGTGCCAGCAGCTGGGACAGGGGGGGCTACACCTTC.

This rearrangement joins TRBV6-5 to TRBJ2-1; 10 bases line up with TRBD2. V lost 0 bases to trimming and J lost 5 bases; unmatched junction nucleotides: 7. This CDR3 spans 17 amino acids. Germline V gene data show CDR1 as MNHEY and CDR2 as SVGAGI. The CDR3 DNA follows: TGTGCCAGCAGTTACTCGGGTCTAGCGGGGGAAGACAATGAGCAGTTCTTC. This codes for CASSYSGLAGEDNEQFF.

This clonotype was counted ten times or more. The rearrangement links TRBV15 to TRBJ1-5, with 7 bases fitting TRBD1. The junction had 5 bases not matched to a gene; V was cut back by 0 bases and J by 6 bases. The germline V gene encodes CDR1 LNHNV and CDR2 YYDKDF (reference sequence). The CDR3 runs 15 residues. CDR3 sequence: CATSREAGGSQPQHF. The CDR3 bases are TGTGCCACCAGCAGAGAAGCAGGGGGAAGTCAGCCCCAGCATTTT.

The chain couples TRBV4-2 to TRBJ2-3; a weak D match, TRBD2 (5 bases). V dropped 4 bases and J dropped 4 bases, with 18 bases sitting between them. The CDR3 is made up of 16 amino acids. Germline CDR1 is LGHNA and CDR2 is YNFKEQ. The CDR3 DNA reads TGTGCCAGCAGCCGATTAGGCACCGGGGTTGCAGATACGCAGTATTTT. Its protein product is CASSRLGTGVADTQYF.

In its sample, this clonotype was seen a few times. The chain has TRBV12-3 or TRBV12-4 and TRBJ2-1; tentative D call: TRBD1 (6 bases). There are 15 residues in the CDR3. V was pared by 5 bases and J by 3 bases, with 14 bases between. CDR3 protein: CASSPGHNDYNEQFF. The CDR3 region has the DNA TGTGCCAGCAGTCCGGGACACAACGACTACAATGAGCAGTTCTTC.

This clonotype was observed a handful of times. V usage is TRBV10-3 and J usage is TRBJ2-2; 15 bases match TRBD2. In germline, CDR1 is ENHRY, CDR2 SYGVKD. The CDR3 covers 18 residues. J lost 0 bases, V lost 7 bases, and 6 bases had no gene match. The CDR3 DNA sequence: TGTGCCATCATGGTGGGACTAGCGGGAGGCCCGAACACCGGGGAGCTGTTTTTT. Protein product: CAIMVGLAGGPNTGELFF.

This clonotype appeared a few times. V and J are TRBV12-3 or TRBV12-4 and TRBJ2-1; TRBD2 matches 15 bases. The CDR3 spans 16 residues. J lost 7 bases, V lost 7 bases, and 8 bases had no gene match. The CDR3 nucleotides read TGTGCCAGCAACATGGCCGGGACTAGCGGGAGGAATGAGCAGTTCTTC. This sequence encodes CASNMAGTSGRNEQFF.

This clonotype was found a few times. This rearrangement joins TRBV28 to TRBJ2-7; D is possibly TRBD2 (7 bases). This CDR3 has 13 amino acids. With 6 bases removed from V and 2 bases from J, the gap between germline ends came to 11 bases. Per the germline V gene, CDR1 is MDHEN and CDR2 is SYDVKM. In DNA form, the CDR3 reads TGTGCCAGCAGCACAGGGAGGGCCTACGAGCAGTACTTC. Protein product: CASSTGRAYEQYF.

The V call is TRBV12-3 or TRBV12-4, the J call TRBJ1-1, with D perhaps matching TRBD1 (6 bases). The CDR3 has 15 residues. The V and J ends lost 5 bases and 1 base respectively, with 14 bases between them. The CDR3 sequence: CASSPHREWNTEAFF. The CDR3 DNA sequence: TGTGCCAGCAGTCCCCACAGGGAGTGGAACACTGAAGCTTTCTTT.

The J gene is TRBJ2-5, the V gene TRBV29-1, with 12 bases matching TRBD2. CDR1 SQVTM and CDR2 ANQGSEA come from the germline V gene. The CDR3 sequence is 16 residues long. Trimming cost V 3 bases and J 5 bases; bases outside gene matches: 10. The CDR3 loop reads CSVDEFGLAGSETQYF. CDR3 bases: TGCAGCGTTGATGAATTTGGACTAGCGGGGAGCGAGACCCAGTACTTC.

This clonotype was observed a few times. CDR3 residues: CASSRQEDTQYF. CDR3 DNA sequence: TGCGCCAGCAGCCGACAGGAGGATACGCAGTATTTT. The rearrangement joins TRBV5-1 to TRBJ2-3; tentative D call: TRBD1 (6 bases). CDR3 length: 12 amino acids. V lost 4 bases to trimming and J lost 6 bases, with 9 bases between them. Per germline, CDR1 SGHRS and CDR2 YFSETQ.

This clonotype has more than one count but fewer than ten. CDR3 loop: CATSLRGVEETQYF. The CDR3 region has the DNA TGTGCCACCAGTCTCAGGGGGGTGGAAGAGACCCAGTACTTC. The chain joins TRBV24-1 to TRBJ2-5, with D tentatively TRBD1 (7 bases). Between the trimmed V and J ends, which lost 6 bases and 3 bases, there was a span of 13 bases. The CDR3 extends over 14 amino acids. Germline V CDR1 and CDR2: KGHDR, SFDVKD.

The chain combines TRBV29-1 with TRBJ2-3, with D tentatively TRBD1 (5 bases). CDR1 and CDR2 (germline): SQVTM, ANQGSEA. CDR3 size: 13 residues. Trimming removed 3 bases at V and 2 bases at J, with 9 bases between. The CDR3 loop is CSVEQGYTDTQYF. The CDR3 DNA is TGCAGCGTTGAGCAGGGATACACAGATACGCAGTATTTT.

This clonotype came up a few times. The chain combines TRBV29-1 with TRBJ1-5, with D maybe TRBD1 (5 bases). Germline lookup yields CDR1 SQVTM and CDR2 ANQGSEA. This CDR3 is built from 15 residues. V was cut by 7 bases and J by 4 bases, with 20 bases left in between. The CDR3 reads CSASYGGRENQPQHF. Here the CDR3 DNA reads TGCAGCGCCTCCTATGGGGGGAGGGAGAATCAGCCCCAGCATTTT.

This clonotype occurred a few times. The chain is built from TRBV4-3 and TRBJ1-5; D gene uncertain. V was pared by 1 base and J by 6 bases, with 19 bases between. The CDR3 consists of 17 residues. The germline V gene has CDR1 LGHNA and CDR2 YSLEER. CDR3: CASSQGAAEGFSQPQHF. In DNA, the CDR3 is TGCGCCAGCAGCCAAGGAGCCGCGGAGGGTTTCAGTCAGCCCCAGCATTTT.

The V gene is TRBV28, the J gene TRBJ2-1, with TRBD2 identical over 11 bases. Unmatched junction bases numbered 6, after V lost 8 bases and J lost 6 bases. This CDR3 spans 14 amino acids. CDR1 and CDR2 (germline): MDHEN, SYDVKM. The CDR3 region is CASLLAGAFNEQFF. CDR3 coding DNA: TGTGCCAGCTTACTAGCGGGAGCCTTCAATGAGCAGTTCTTC.

This clonotype has a count of ten or more. The rearrangement joins TRBV20-1 to TRBJ1-2; possibly TRBD1 for D (5 bases). The CDR3 length is 13 residues. The germline V gene has CDR1 DFQATT and CDR2 SNEGSKA (reference sequence). Deletions cut 2 bases from V and 6 bases from J, with 13 bases between. Written as DNA, the CDR3 is TGCAGTGCTAGAAATACCGACAGCGATGGCTACACCTTC. This encodes CSARNTDSDGYTF.

J is TRBJ1-2 and V is TRBV6-5, with D uncertain. Trimming removed 6 bases at V and 4 bases at J, with 27 bases between. CDR1 is MNHEY, CDR2 SVGAGI, per germline. This CDR3 has 18 residues. For the CDR3, the DNA is TGTGCCAGCAGGTATCAGCAGCTCGACTCTGGGTTCTCCTATGGCTACACCTTC. Amino acids: CASRYQQLDSGFSYGYTF.

This clonotype was observed a handful of times. V usage is TRBV12-3 or TRBV12-4 and J usage is TRBJ2-3; D not resolved. The CDR3 totals 15 residues. V was pared by 4 bases and J by 6 bases, with 17 bases between. Here the CDR3 DNA reads TGTGCCAGCAGTTCCGAAATTAGCAGCGCCGATACGCAGTATTTT. This codes for CASSSEISSADTQYF.

This clonotype has more than one count but fewer than ten. The chain links TRBV12-3 or TRBV12-4 to TRBJ2-1, with D uncertain. This CDR3 has 11 amino acids. The V end was cut by 7 bases, the J end by 9 bases, with 10 bases between. Here the CDR3 reads CASMRKGEQFF. The CDR3 coding sequence is TGTGCCAGCATGCGTAAGGGTGAGCAGTTCTTC.

This clonotype was counted only a few times. The chain uses TRBV5-1 and TRBJ1-2; the D gene is possibly TRBD1 (6 bases). V was pared by 3 bases and J by 8 bases, with 14 bases between. CDR3 length: 13 amino acids. CDR1 SGHRS and CDR2 YFSETQ come from the germline V gene. CDR3 DNA sequence: TGCGCCAGCAGCTACGGACAGTCTGGGGGCTACACCTTC. Its protein product is CASSYGQSGGYTF.

The chain is built from TRBV12-3 or TRBV12-4 and TRBJ2-5; either TRBD1 or TRBD2 may supply D (6 bases each). V was shortened by 7 bases and J by 5 bases, with 20 bases between the two germline ends. The CDR3 consists of 15 residues. CDR3 protein: CASTYHRGLGETQYF. The CDR3 nucleotides read TGTGCCAGCACCTACCACCGGGGGCTCGGTGAGACCCAGTACTTC.

This clonotype was counted between two and nine times. The V call is TRBV20-1, the J call TRBJ1-2; no definite D call. V lost 5 bases and J lost 1, with 14 bases in between. This CDR3 comprises 14 residues. CDR1 is DFQATT and CDR2 is SNEGSKA in the germline V gene (reference sequence). CDR3 in amino acids: CSAPSTRNNYGYTF. DNA for the CDR3: TGCAGTGCTCCCTCGACAAGGAATAACTATGGCTACACCTTC.

This clonotype was detected a few times. V gene TRBV10-3 combines with J gene TRBJ2-2; the D gene is possibly TRBD1 (6 bases). Germline CDR1 ENHRY, CDR2 SYGVKD. The CDR3 has 13 amino acids. V dropped 10 bases and J dropped 1 base, with 10 bases sitting between them. The CDR3: CATNRENTGELFF. Here the CDR3 DNA reads TGTGCCACCAACAGGGAGAACACCGGGGAGCTGTTTTTT.

This clonotype was counted a few times. The V call is TRBV29-1, the J call TRBJ2-1; D unclear. Trimming pared 3 bases from V and 7 bases from J, leaving 13 bases between. The germline gives CDR1 SQVTM, CDR2 ANQGSEA. The CDR3 spans 13 residues. This CDR3 reads CSVDDGDSNEQFF. Written as DNA, the CDR3 is TGCAGCGTTGACGACGGAGATTCAAATGAGCAGTTCTTC.

The sample holds many counts of this clonotype. The V and J genes are TRBV18 and TRBJ2-3; no firm D call. The length of the CDR3 is 12 residues. Germline V gene sequence: CDR1 KGHSH, CDR2 LQKENI. V lost 0 bases and J lost 6, with 4 bases in between. The CDR3 DNA is TGTGCCAGCTCACCACCCAGGGATACGCAGTATTTT. It translates to CASSPPRDTQYF. Variable domain in full (rest from reference TRBV18 and TRBJ2-3): NAGVMQNPRHLVRRRGQEARLRCSPMKGHSHVYWYRQLPEEGLKFMVYLQKENIIDESGMPKERFSAEFPKEGPSILRIQQVVRGDSAAYFCASSPPRDTQYFGPGTRLTVL.

There are a few counts of this clonotype. V gene TRBV5-1 combines with J gene TRBJ1-1; D call uncertain. Trimming left V 0 bases short and J 0 bases short, with 12 bases between. CDR1 and CDR2 (germline): SGHRS, YFSETQ. This CDR3 region has 16 residues. The CDR3 bases are TGCGCCAGCAGCTTGGATGCAGCCATATTGAACACTGAAGCTTTCTTT. Its protein product is CASSLDAAILNTEAFF.